This entry concerns a single T cell receptor (beta chain). Its specificity is not known. One junction end does not reproduce the germline sequence, and a read error may be involved. This entry is derived from a study of tumor and adjacent non-tumor tissue in lung cancer. Study overall: Approximately 4.2 million productive TCRbeta reads were obtained per sample on average. Findings and caveats of the study: Tumor tissue had significantly higher TCR diversity than normal lung.

The template was RNA from unsorted bulk tissue. Three rounds of nested PCR, following a modified ARM-PCR protocol, produced the TCRbeta library. Each CDR3 protein gets one entry after TCRdb re-called the multiplex PCR reads with MiXCR. This repertoire shows about 200,000 distinct CDR3 sequences, about two thirds found once; its top ten account for 25%. The CDR3 totals 14 residues. Germline CDR1 SGHAT, CDR2 FQNNGV. The TCR was taken from a man in his sixties with non-small cell lung cancer. J is TRBJ2-6 and V is TRBV11-2, with D possibly matching TRBD2 (6 bases). Sequenced sample: lung tumor tissue. CDR3 bases: TGTACTAGCAGTCCTGTCTCTGGGGCCAACCTCCTGACTTTC. Its translation: CTSSPVSGANLLTF.